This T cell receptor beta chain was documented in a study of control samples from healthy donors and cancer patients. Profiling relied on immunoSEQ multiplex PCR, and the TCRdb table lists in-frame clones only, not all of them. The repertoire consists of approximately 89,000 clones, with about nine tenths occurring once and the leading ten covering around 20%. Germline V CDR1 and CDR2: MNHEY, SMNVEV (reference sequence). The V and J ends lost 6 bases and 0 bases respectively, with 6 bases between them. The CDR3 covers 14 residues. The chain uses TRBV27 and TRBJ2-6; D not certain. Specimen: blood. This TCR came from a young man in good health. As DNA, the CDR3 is TGTGCCAGCAGCAGTTTCTCTGGGGCCAACGTCCTGACTTTC. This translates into CASSSFSGANVLTF.